A single sample gave rise to the 14 T cell receptor beta chains below, sequenced in a study of T cell responses to AZD1222 COVID-19 vaccine. Assay: immunoSEQ multiplex PCR; the TCRdb copy retains only in-frame clones and omits some. The table shows around 200,000 clones, with 85% to 95% occurring only once. The material sequenced was peripheral blood, taken 28 days after the second dose of the MenACWY control vaccine. These TCRs come from an adult who received the MenACWY meningococcal vaccine as a control.

This chain links TRBV5-6 with TRBJ2-5; 8 bases line up with TRBD2. CDR3 length: 16 amino acids. Germline V CDR1 and CDR2: SGHDT, YYEEEE. V shed 4 bases, J shed 3 bases, and the junction held 11 bases outside the gene matches. CDR3 coding DNA: TGTGCCAGCAGCCCCCTAAGTGTACTAGCGGAAGAGACCCAGTACTTC. It translates to CASSPLSVLAEETQYF.

This chain links TRBV5-1 with TRBJ2-1, with 7 positions matching TRBD2. Germline V gives CDR1 SGHRS, CDR2 YFSETQ. V shed 2 bases, J shed 5 bases, and the junction held 7 bases outside the gene matches. This CDR3 contains 15 residues. The CDR3 sequence: CASSFRGDLNNEQFF. The CDR3 nucleotides are TGCGCCAGCAGCTTCCGGGGGGACCTCAACAATGAGCAGTTCTTC.

The chain employs TRBV30 and TRBJ1-2; possible D gene TRBD1, 5 bases. This CDR3 is 12 amino acids long. The V end lost 0 bases, the J end lost 5 bases, and 7 bases lay between the germline ends. Germline lookup yields CDR1 GTSNPN and CDR2 SVGIG (reference sequence). CDR3 in amino acids: CAWSVGDYGYTF. DNA for the CDR3: TGTGCCTGGAGTGTGGGGGATTATGGCTACACCTTC.

This chain links TRBV7-2 with TRBJ2-5; D call uncertain. This CDR3 region has 13 residues. The V gene lost 4 bases and the J gene lost 4 bases, with 10 bases spanning the gap. Germline V gives CDR1 SGHTA, CDR2 FQGNSA. The chain's CDR3 is CASSSQWGETQYF. The CDR3 region has the DNA TGTGCCAGCAGCTCGCAGTGGGGAGAGACCCAGTACTTC.

The V gene is TRBV7-9, the J gene TRBJ1-1, with D perhaps TRBD1 (6 bases). This CDR3 contains 15 residues. V was clipped by 1 base and J by 0 bases, with 9 bases between them. Germline V lookup: CDR1 SEHNR, CDR2 FQNEAQ (reference sequence). CDR3 nucleotide sequence: TGTGCCAGCAGCTTAGGACGGACAGTGAACACTGAAGCTTTCTTT. Translation gives CASSLGRTVNTEAFF.

This clone was observed a single time. The genes are TRBV4-1 and TRBJ1-3; possible D gene TRBD1, 6 bases. The CDR3 length is 17 residues. Germline CDR1 reads MGHRA; CDR2 reads YSYEKL. Trimming cost V 1 base and J 2 bases, with 15 bases left between them. CDR3 amino acids: CASSQAGGRGAGNTIYF. In DNA, the CDR3 is TGCGCCAGCAGCCAAGCTGGAGGCAGGGGAGCTGGAAACACCATATATTTT.

This clone was seen once. V is TRBV18 and J is TRBJ2-3; D unclear. Germline CDR1 and CDR2: KGHSH and LQKENI. The CDR3 has 11 amino acids. Trimming took 3 bases from V and 5 from J, leaving 3 bases between them. CDR3 amino acids: CASSPKDTQYF. The CDR3 region has the DNA TGTGCCAGCTCACCGAAAGATACGCAGTATTTT.

The V call is TRBV5-1, the J call TRBJ2-5; D not resolved. CDR1 is SGHRS, CDR2 YFSETQ, per germline. V lost 2 bases, J lost 2 bases, and 10 bases lay in between. This CDR3 spans 14 amino acids. The CDR3 DNA reads as TGCGCCAGCAGCTTTCGGCAGACTCAAGAGACCCAGTACTTC. Translation: CASSFRQTQETQYF.

This rearrangement joins TRBV5-1 to TRBJ2-7, with D perhaps being TRBD1 or TRBD2 (5 bases each). CDR1 is SGHRS and CDR2 is YFSETQ in the germline V gene. The length of the CDR3 is 14 residues. Trimming stripped 0 bases from V and 5 bases from J, with 12 bases between. CDR3 loop: CASSLAGTTHEQYF. As DNA, the CDR3 is TGCGCCAGCAGCTTGGCCGGGACCACCCACGAGCAGTACTTC. Looking up the rest from reference TRBV5-1 and TRBJ2-7 gives the full variable domain: KAGVTQTPRYLIKTRGQQVTLSCSPISGHRSVSWYQQTPGQGLQFLFEYFSETQRNKGNFPGRFSGRQFSNSRSEMNVSTLELGDSALYLCASSLAGTTHEQYFGPGTRLTVT.

The chain recombines TRBV2 with TRBJ2-7, with a possible D match to TRBD1 (6 bases). Germline V gives CDR1 SNHLY, CDR2 FYNNEI. The CDR3 spans 17 residues. V lost 6 bases and J 5 bases, leaving 26 bases between the germline ends. The chain's CDR3 is CASSNRGRITGRDEQYF. CDR3 in DNA: TGTGCCAGCAGCAACCGAGGCCGTATTACAGGGCGAGACGAGCAGTACTTC.

This clone came up once. DNA of the CDR3: TGTGCCAGCAGCCACCCCCCGGACGGGGGCAACAATGAGCAGTTCTTC. Translating gives CASSHPPDGGNNEQFF. This chain uses TRBV3-1 (or the pseudogene TRBV3-2) with TRBJ2-1, with D perhaps given as TRBD1 or TRBD2 (6 bases each). This CDR3 has 16 residues. Germline V gives CDR1 LGHDT, CDR2 YNNKEL (reference sequence). With 3 bases removed from V and 5 bases from J, the gap between germline ends came to 17 bases.

The rearrangement uses TRBV6-5 and TRBJ1-4; D gene unclear. Germline loops: CDR1 MNHEY, CDR2 SVGAGI. The CDR3 has 14 residues. Trimming shortened V by 2 bases and J by 8 bases, and 12 bases separated the two germline ends. The CDR3 DNA is TGTGCCAGCAGTTACCAAGGATTCGGGGAAAAACTGTTTTTT. It codes for CASSYQGFGEKLFF.

The rearrangement joins TRBV7-8 to TRBJ1-5, with a tentative D call TRBD1 (5 bases). CDR3 length equals 13 residues. V was shortened by 6 bases and J by 7 bases, with 13 bases between the two germline ends. Germline V lookup: CDR1 SGHVS, CDR2 FQNEAQ. The CDR3 coding sequence is TGTGCCAGCAGGGGGGACGCGGCCCAGCCCCAGCATTTT. Its protein product is CASRGDAAQPQHF.

The gene calls are TRBV5-1 and TRBJ2-3; D uncertain. Per germline, CDR1 SGHRS and CDR2 YFSETQ. This CDR3 spans 15 amino acids. V was trimmed by 0 bases and J by 0 bases, leaving 8 bases between them. CDR3 amino acids: CASSLVAGSTDTQYF. CDR3 DNA: TGCGCCAGCAGCTTGGTGGCCGGTAGCACAGATACGCAGTATTTT. Drawing the rest from reference TRBV5-1 and TRBJ2-3, the complete variable domain is KAGVTQTPRYLIKTRGQQVTLSCSPISGHRSVSWYQQTPGQGLQFLFEYFSETQRNKGNFPGRFSGRQFSNSRSEMNVSTLELGDSALYLCASSLVAGSTDTQYFGPGTRLTVL.